The table lists the clone carrying this TCR beta chain with a few counts. A second PCR of 7 to 11 cycles used a sample-barcoded 5' primer and a J-beta primer mix. TCRdb reprocessed the 5' RACE reads with MiXCR, giving one entry per CDR3 protein. The data show 700,000 to 850,000 distinct CDR3 sequences, about 36% seen once. Each sample yielded at least 6 million isolated PBMCs. The data were obtained in a study of blood T cells in healthy people across ages. This CDR3 comprises 15 residues. V dropped 1 base and J dropped 7 bases, with 14 bases sitting between them. Germline CDR1 reads SGHTA; CDR2 reads FQGNSA.

This receptor was taken from a man younger than 35 in good health. The sequencing input was blood. The rearrangement uses TRBV7-2 and TRBJ1-5; possibly TRBD1 for D (5 bases). CDR3 residues: CASSLVEGNGQPQHF. The CDR3 bases are TGTGCCAGCAGCTTAGTCGAGGGGAACGGCCAGCCCCAGCATTTT.